This entry concerns a single T cell receptor beta chain. Using immunoSEQ multiplex PCR, the repertoire was profiled, and TCRdb retains in-frame clones only, with some absent. The table has 120,000 or so clones, 70% to 90% seen once; the top ten hold around 4.8%. These data are taken from a study of blood T cell repertoires in COVID-19. With 8 bases removed from V and 5 bases from J, the gap between germline ends came to 21 bases. This CDR3 spans 15 amino acids. Germline loops: CDR1 KGHSH, CDR2 LQKENI. Sequenced: peripheral blood. This receptor was obtained from a human donor in a cohort sampled during active COVID-19. The chain recombines TRBV18 with TRBJ2-5, with a tentative D call TRBD2 (5 bases). For the CDR3, the DNA is TGTGCCAGCAACTTCGTAGCGTTGCCTCCGGAGACCCAGTACTTC. Protein product: CASNFVALPPETQYF.